Below, one T cell receptor (beta chain) is given with its context. This sample was taken from a study of blood T cell repertoires in COVID-19. Using immunoSEQ multiplex PCR, the repertoire was profiled, and TCRdb retains in-frame clones only, with some absent. The table has roughly 85,000 clones, roughly 89% seen once; the top ten hold 25% to 30%. The germline V gene encodes CDR1 MGHRA and CDR2 YSYEKL. Trimming removed 4 bases from V and 5 bases from J, with 14 bases in between. The CDR3 runs 14 residues. Sequences were obtained from peripheral blood. The source is a man aged 45 to 65 with active or convalescent COVID-19. The chain carries TRBV4-1 and TRBJ1-1, with D unresolved. The DNA of the CDR3 is TGCGCCAGCAGCCTCTTAGAGGGTAGGACTGAAGCTTTCTTT. Translated, it gives CASSLLEGRTEAFF.